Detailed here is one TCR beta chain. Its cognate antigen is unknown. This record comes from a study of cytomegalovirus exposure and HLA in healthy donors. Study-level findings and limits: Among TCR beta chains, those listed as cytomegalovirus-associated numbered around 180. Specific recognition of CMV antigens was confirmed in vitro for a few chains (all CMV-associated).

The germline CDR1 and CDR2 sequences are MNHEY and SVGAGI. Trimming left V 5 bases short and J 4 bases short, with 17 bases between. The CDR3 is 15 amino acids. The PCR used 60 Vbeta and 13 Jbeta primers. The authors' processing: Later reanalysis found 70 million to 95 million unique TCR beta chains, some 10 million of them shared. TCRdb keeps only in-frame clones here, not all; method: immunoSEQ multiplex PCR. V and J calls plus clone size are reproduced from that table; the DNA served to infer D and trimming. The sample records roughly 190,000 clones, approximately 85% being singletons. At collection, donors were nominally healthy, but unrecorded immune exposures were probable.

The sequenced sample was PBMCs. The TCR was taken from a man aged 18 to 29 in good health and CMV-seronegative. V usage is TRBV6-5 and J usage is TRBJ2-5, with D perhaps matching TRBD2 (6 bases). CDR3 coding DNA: TGTGCCAGCAGTCAAAAAAGAAGGAGGGGAGAGACCCAGTACTTC. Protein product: CASSQKRRRGETQYF.